The rows below give T cell receptor beta chains drawn from one sample of a study of shared clonotypes between healthy human individuals. The table came from immunoSEQ multiplex PCR; TCRdb's copy has only in-frame clones and leaves some out. The data show around 2.5 million clones, with roughly 93% seen just once and more than 0.35% held by the top ten. The material sequenced was naive CD4+ T cells from PBMCs. The receptors were gathered from a young man in good health. Some clones in this sample may be carry-over from other donors' samples. CDR3s leave out the opening cysteine and the closing phenylalanine or tryptophan.

v_call	j_call	cdr3_aa
TRBV29-1	.	SVLGLPRYEQY
TRBV7-9	TRBJ2-7	ASKGLAGGRFSYEQY
TRBV2	TRBJ2-7	ASSPARNYEQY
TRBV28	TRBJ2-6	ASSWRRDRSSSGANVLT
TRBV5-4	TRBJ1-2	ASSRDAGLYGYT
TRBV18	TRBJ2-5	ASSPGYQETQY
TRBV28	TRBJ2-7	ASLQPSGSYEQY
TRBV28	TRBJ1-4	ASSSRGSARYEKLF
TRBV4-3	TRBJ2-3	ASSRSLVTSTDTQY
TRBV7-8	TRBJ1-1	ASSQGPTEAF
TRBV19	TRBJ2-3	ASSGTGTSTDTQY
TRBV15	TRBJ1-2	ATSRVRTGGPNYGYT
TRBV19	TRBJ1-2	ASSIDWRLGRYYGYT
TRBV6-5	TRBJ2-7	ASSYSYRGSYEQY
TRBV7-3	TRBJ2-1	ASSLTGPAGGEQF
TRBV5-4	TRBJ1-1	ASSSPHNMNTEAF
TRBV9	TRBJ2-1	ASSVVGTSGTYNEQF
TRBV6-1	TRBJ1-2	ASSPRQGADYGYT
TRBV7-9	TRBJ2-7	ASSPTRDTGAEY
TRBV29-1	TRBJ2-2	SVGGPAGELF
TRBV29-1	TRBJ2-2	SVEAMNTGELF
TRBV29-1	TRBJ2-3	SAAGRGADTQY
TRBV11-2	TRBJ2-7	ASSFGWPYRGQVY
TRBV10-2	TRBJ2-7	ASTPGEGREQY
TRBV9	TRBJ2-5	ASSVGAGRARQETQY
TRBV7-2	TRBJ2-7	ASSLALSGYEQY
TRBV4-2	TRBJ1-3	ASSLRGGSPGNTIY
TRBV5-1	TRBJ1-1	ASSSAGQGVTEAF
TRBV5-4	TRBJ2-4	ASSLGREGLNIQY
TRBV30	TRBJ2-3	AWKPGRTTDTQY
TRBV28	TRBJ1-2	ASRREGLAYGYT
TRBV27	TRBJ1-2	ASSPRENYGYT
TRBV5-6	TRBJ2-2	ASSLEVGPGLYYTGELF
TRBV5-1	TRBJ1-4	ASSLEKTNEKLF
TRBV5-1	TRBJ1-5	ASSLQGLPQPQH
TRBV11-2	TRBJ1-2	ASSLVSGISNYGYT
TRBV5-1	TRBJ1-2	ASRPLTGGYGYT
TRBV5-4	TRBJ2-3	ASSGQGTTDTQY
TRBV4-1	TRBJ1-2	ASSHSTEQGMAGYT
TRBV28	TRBJ1-5	ASTDGDGGNQPQH
TRBV19	TRBJ1-2	ASRRREQGVVRGYT
TRBV4-3	TRBJ2-1	ASSQDLRDRGYNEQF
TRBV7-6	TRBJ2-7	ASSSGLAGGSEAYEQY
TRBV5-1	TRBJ1-1	ASSLMGGTEAF
TRBV5-1	TRBJ2-7	ASSLRTSGLSEQY
TRBV7-8	TRBJ1-1	ASRHRDGGFSEAF
TRBV9	TRBJ1-1	ASSEGDPGGGNTEAF
TRBV28	TRBJ1-1	ASTYRQGYTEAF
TRBV9	TRBJ2-1	ASSVGPAGDYNEQF
TRBV14	TRBJ2-1	ASRGSGGGLLKQF
TRBV5-1	TRBJ2-3	ASSGEWDTQY
TRBV27	TRBJ1-4	ASSLGTRAVNEKLF
TRBV9	TRBJ1-4	ASSTPGPNNEKLF